This TCR beta chain was recovered during a study of T-cell reconstitution after alpha-beta-depleted transplantation in children. Study-wide results and caveats: One year post-transplant, T-cell counts and diversity were largely derived from T cells produced anew. Reportedly, roughly two months post-transplant, alpha-beta T cells arose from several hundred expanded graft clones.

After removal of 3 bases from V and 3 bases from J, the junction contained 13 bases not matched to a gene. The CDR3 has 17 amino acids. Germline CDR1 DFQATT, CDR2 SNEGSKA (reference sequence). The library targeted TCRbeta and was prepared with unique molecular identifiers. Each CDR3 protein is one row after TCRdb ran MiXCR on the PCR reads. This table has approximately 230,000 distinct CDR3 sequences, roughly 26% appearing once. This clonotype has ten or more counts. Its antigen is undetermined. Sequenced here: PBMCs, sampled before TCRalphabeta/CD19-depleted stem cell transplant. This TCR was recovered from a girl aged 2-9 years with Fanconi anemia, due to receive a stem cell transplant. The J gene is TRBJ2-1, the V gene TRBV20-1; 8 bases are shared with TRBD2. The CDR3 sequence: CSARGLDLKTVYNEQFF. The CDR3 nucleotides are TGCAGTGCTAGGGGACTAGATTTAAAGACAGTCTACAATGAGCAGTTCTTC.